A selection of T cell receptor beta chains follows, all from one sample in a study of T cell changes during pregnancy in multiple sclerosis. The protocol was immunoSEQ multiplex PCR, while the TCRdb copy is restricted to in-frame clones and leaves out a portion. The sample lists about 55,000 clones; 94% were seen once. The source was CD8+ T cells from peripheral blood mononuclear cells, collected in the third trimester of pregnancy. These receptors were taken from a female donor with multiple sclerosis, enrolled in a pregnancy study. CDR3s include the opening cysteine and the closing phenylalanine or tryptophan. The D gene is left open where the match is weak. Clone size is stated in some rows and not others, as once, few, many or a class when expanded.

cdr3_nt cdr3_aa clone_size d_call j_call v_call
TGTGCCAGCAGCTTTTTAGGGGCCAGCCAAGAGACCCAGTACTTC CASSFLGASQETQYF NA NA TRBJ2-5 TRBV7-6
TGTGCCAGCAGTGAAGTGGGACACTATAATTCACCCCTCCACTTT CASSEVGHYNSPLHF NA NA TRBJ1-6 TRBV6-1
TGTGCCAGCAGGCAGGGTACTTTTTCCTACAATGAGCAGTTCTTC CASRQGTFSYNEQFF medium-sized NA TRBJ2-1 TRBV27
TGTGCCAGCAGCAGGACGGACAGGCTCCAAGAGACCCAGTACTTC CASSRTDRLQETQYF NA TRBD1 TRBJ2-5 TRBV11-2
TGTGCCAGCAGTGATACTCGCGGGGGCGAGCAGTTCTTC CASSDTRGGEQFF NA NA TRBJ2-1 TRBV13
TGCGCCAGCAGCCCGGCGCTAGCGGGCATGGGGGCCTACGAGCAGTACTTC CASSPALAGMGAYEQYF NA TRBD2 TRBJ2-7 TRBV5-1
TGTGCCAGCTCACCTTGGACAGACAACTATGGCTACACCTTC CASSPWTDNYGYTF NA NA TRBJ1-2 TRBV18
TGTGCCAGCAGCGGAACAGGGCCAAATCAGCCCCAGCATTTT CASSGTGPNQPQHF NA NA TRBJ1-5 TRBV11-2
TGTGCCAGCAGCTTAGCGGCAGGGACCTACAATGAGCAGTTCTTC CASSLAAGTYNEQFF NA NA TRBJ2-1 TRBV7-9
TGTGCCAGCAGTGCCCTTACGAGAGGGAACTACGAGCAGTACTTC CASSALTRGNYEQYF NA NA TRBJ2-7 TRBV6-5
TGCGCCAGCAGCCCCGGAGGGCCGACCTACGAGCAGTACTTC CASSPGGPTYEQYF NA NA TRBJ2-7 TRBV4-1
TGTGCCAGCAGCTTGGCGCCAGGGAACTACGAGCAGTACTTC CASSLAPGNYEQYF NA NA TRBJ2-7 TRBV5-4
TGTGCCAGCACGTTTGGGGCAGTAAACACCGGGGAGCTGTTTTTT CASTFGAVNTGELFF NA NA TRBJ2-2 TRBV6-5
TGTGCCAGCAGTTATACAGGGGGGACTGGAAACACCATATATTTT CASSYTGGTGNTIYF NA TRBD1 TRBJ1-3 TRBV6-5
TGTGCCAGCAGATGGGAGACGGACACAGATACGCAGTATTTT CASRWETDTDTQYF NA NA TRBJ2-3 TRBV5-6
TGCGCCAGCAGCCAAGATACGGGGATCTCCTACGAGCAGTACTTC CASSQDTGISYEQYF NA NA TRBJ2-7 TRBV4-1